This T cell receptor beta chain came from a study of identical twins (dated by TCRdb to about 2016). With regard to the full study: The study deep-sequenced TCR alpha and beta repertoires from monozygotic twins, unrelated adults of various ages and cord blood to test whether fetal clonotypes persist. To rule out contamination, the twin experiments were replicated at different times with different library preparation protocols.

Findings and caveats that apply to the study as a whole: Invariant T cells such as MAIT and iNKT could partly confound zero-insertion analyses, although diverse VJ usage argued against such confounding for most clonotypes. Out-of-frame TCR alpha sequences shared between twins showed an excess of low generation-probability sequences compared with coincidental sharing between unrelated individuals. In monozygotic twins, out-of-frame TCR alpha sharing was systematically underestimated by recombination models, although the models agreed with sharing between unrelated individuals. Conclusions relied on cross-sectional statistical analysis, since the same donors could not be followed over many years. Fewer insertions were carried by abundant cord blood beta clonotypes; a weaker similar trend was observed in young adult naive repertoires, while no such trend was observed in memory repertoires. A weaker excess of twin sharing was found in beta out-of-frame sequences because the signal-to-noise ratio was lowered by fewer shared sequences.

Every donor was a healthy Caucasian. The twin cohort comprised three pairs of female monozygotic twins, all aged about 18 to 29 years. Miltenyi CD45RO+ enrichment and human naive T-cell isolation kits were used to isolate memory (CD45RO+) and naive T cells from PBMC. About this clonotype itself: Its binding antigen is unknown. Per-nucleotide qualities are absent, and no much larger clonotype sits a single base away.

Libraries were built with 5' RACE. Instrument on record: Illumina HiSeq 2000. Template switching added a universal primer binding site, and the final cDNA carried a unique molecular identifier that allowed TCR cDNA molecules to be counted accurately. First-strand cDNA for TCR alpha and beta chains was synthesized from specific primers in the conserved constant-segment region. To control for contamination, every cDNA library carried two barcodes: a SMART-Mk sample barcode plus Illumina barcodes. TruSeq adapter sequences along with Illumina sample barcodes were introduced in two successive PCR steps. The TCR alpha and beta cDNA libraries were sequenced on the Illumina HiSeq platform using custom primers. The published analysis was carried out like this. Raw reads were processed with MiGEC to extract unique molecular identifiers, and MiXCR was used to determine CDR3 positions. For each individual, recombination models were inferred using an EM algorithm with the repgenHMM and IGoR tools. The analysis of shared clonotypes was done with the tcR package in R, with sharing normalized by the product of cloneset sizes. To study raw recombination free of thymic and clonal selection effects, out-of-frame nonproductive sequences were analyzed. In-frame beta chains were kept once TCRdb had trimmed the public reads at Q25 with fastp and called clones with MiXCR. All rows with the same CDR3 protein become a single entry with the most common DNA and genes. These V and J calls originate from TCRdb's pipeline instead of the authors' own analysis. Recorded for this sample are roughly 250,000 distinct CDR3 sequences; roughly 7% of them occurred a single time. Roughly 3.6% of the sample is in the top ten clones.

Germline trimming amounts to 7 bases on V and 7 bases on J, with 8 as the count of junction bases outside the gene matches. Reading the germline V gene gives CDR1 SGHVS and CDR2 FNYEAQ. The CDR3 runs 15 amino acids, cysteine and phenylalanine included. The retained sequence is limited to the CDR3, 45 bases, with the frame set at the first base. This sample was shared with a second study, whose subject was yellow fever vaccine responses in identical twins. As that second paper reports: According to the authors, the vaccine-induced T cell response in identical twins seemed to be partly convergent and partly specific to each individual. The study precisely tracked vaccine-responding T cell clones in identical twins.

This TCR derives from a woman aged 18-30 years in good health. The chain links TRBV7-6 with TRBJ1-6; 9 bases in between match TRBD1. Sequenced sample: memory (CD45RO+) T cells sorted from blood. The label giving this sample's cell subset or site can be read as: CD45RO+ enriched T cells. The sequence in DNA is TGTGCCAGCACCATACTACAGGGGGCCAATTCACCCCTCCACTTT. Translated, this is CASTILQGANSPLHF.